This T cell receptor (beta chain) appears in the sequencing data of a study of CD8 T cells in Susac syndrome. Study-wide results and limits: The study recognized that the number of individuals in its TCR sequencing and HLA analysis was relatively small.

RNA amounts of roughly 0.5 to 1 ug underwent reverse transcription with random hexamers. immunoSEQ multiplex PCR amplified TCR beta CDR3 across 54 Vbeta, 13 Jbeta. TCRdb called the immunoSEQ multiplex PCR reads again in MiXCR, with one record for every CDR3 protein. The data hold 100,000 to 150,000 distinct CDR3 sequences, with about 95% observed a single time. The CDR3 runs to 12 residues. Germline CDR1 is LGHDT and CDR2 is YNNKEL (reference sequence). Trimming took off 6 bases at V and 3 bases at J, with 9 bases between the two ends. About this clonotype: Its antigen is unknown.

This chain joins TRBV3-1 and TRBJ2-7; D is undetermined. This sequence originates from a human donor in good health. Input material: CD4+ T cells from PBMCs. The DNA for the CDR3 is TGTGCCAGCAGTCAGGTCCACTACGAGCAGTACTTC. It translates to CASSQVHYEQYF.